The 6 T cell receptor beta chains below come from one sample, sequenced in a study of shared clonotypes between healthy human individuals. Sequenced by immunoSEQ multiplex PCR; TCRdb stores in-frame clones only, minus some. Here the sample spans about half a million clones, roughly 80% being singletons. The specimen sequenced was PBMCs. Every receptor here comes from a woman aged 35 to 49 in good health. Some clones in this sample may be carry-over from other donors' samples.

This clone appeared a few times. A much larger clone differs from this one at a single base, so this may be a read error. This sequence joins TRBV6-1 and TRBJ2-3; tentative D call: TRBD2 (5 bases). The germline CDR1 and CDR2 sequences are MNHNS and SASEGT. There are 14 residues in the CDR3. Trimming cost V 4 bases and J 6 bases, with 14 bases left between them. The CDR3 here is CASSVDWHPDTQYF. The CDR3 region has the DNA TGTGCCAGCAGTGTGGACTGGCATCCGGATACGCAGTATTTT.

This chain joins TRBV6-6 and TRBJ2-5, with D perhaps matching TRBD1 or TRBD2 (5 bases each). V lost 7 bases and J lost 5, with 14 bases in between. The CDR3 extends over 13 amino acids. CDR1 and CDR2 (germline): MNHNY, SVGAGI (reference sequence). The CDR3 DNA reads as TGTGCCAGCACCCGGGACCAGAGGGAGACCCAGTACTTC. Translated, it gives CASTRDQRETQYF.

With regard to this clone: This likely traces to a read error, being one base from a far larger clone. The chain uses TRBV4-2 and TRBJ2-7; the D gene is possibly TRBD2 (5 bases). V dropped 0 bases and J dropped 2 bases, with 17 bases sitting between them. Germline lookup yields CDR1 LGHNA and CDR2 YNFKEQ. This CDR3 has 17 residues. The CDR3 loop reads CASSQDQSGKTAYEQYF. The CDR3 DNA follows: TGTGCCAGCAGCCAAGACCAATCGGGGAAAACCGCCTACGAGCAGTACTTC.

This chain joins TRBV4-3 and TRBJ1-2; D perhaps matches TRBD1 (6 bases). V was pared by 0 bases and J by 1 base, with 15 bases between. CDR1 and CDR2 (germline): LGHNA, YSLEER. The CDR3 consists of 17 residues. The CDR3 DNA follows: TGCGCCAGCAGCCAAGAATTGACAGGCGGACTTAACTATGGCTACACCTTC. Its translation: CASSQELTGGLNYGYTF.

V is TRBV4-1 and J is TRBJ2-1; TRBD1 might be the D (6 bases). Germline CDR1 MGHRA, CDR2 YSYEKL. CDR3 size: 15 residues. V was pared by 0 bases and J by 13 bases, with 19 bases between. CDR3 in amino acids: CASSQEGGHRRIQFF. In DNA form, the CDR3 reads TGCGCCAGCAGCCAAGAAGGGGGACACAGGAGGATACAGTTCTTC.

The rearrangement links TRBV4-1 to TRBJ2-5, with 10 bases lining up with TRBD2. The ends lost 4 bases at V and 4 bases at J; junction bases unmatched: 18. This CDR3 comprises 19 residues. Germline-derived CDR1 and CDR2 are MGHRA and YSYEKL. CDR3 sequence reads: CASSPSRLSGRVSGETQYF. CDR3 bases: TGCGCCAGCAGCCCTAGTAGACTAAGCGGGAGGGTTTCAGGAGAGACCCAGTACTTC.